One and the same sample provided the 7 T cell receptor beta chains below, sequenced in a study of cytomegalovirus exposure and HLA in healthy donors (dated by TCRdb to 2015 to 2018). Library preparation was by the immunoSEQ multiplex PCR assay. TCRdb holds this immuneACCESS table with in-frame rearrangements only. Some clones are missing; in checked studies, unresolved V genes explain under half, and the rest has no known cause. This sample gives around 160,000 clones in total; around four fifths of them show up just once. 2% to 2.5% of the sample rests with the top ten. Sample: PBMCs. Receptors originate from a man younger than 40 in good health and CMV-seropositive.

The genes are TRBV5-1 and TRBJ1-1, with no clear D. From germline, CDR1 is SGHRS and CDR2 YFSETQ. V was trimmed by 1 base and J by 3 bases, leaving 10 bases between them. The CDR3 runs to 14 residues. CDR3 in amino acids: CASSLRVGDTEAFF. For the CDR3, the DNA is TGCGCCAGCAGCTTGCGAGTGGGCGACACTGAAGCTTTCTTT.

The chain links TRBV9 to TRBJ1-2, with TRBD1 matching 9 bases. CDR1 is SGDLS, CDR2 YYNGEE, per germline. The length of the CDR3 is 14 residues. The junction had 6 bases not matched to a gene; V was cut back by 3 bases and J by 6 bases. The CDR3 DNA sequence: TGTGCCAGCAGCGAAACAGGGGGCTACCATGGCTACACCTTC. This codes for CASSETGGYHGYTF. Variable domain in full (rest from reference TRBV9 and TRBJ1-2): DSGVTQTPKHLITATGQRVTLRCSPRSGDLSVYWYQQSLDQGLQFLIQYYNGEERAKGNILERFSAQQFPDLHSELNLSSLELGDSALYFCASSETGGYHGYTFGSGTRLTVV.

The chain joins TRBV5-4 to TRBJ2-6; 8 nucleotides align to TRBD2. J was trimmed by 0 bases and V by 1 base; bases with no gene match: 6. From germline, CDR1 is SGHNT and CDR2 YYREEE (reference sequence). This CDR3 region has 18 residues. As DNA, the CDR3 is TGTGCCAGCAGCTTGCCGGGACTAGGCACCTCTGGGGCCAACGTCCTGACTTTC. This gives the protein CASSLPGLGTSGANVLTF. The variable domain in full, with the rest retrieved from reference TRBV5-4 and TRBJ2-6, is ETGVTQSPTHLIKTRGQQVTLRCSSQSGHNTVSWYQQALGQGPQFIFQYYREEENGRGNFPPRFSGLQFPNYSSELNVNALELDDSALYLCASSLPGLGTSGANVLTFGAGSRLTVL.

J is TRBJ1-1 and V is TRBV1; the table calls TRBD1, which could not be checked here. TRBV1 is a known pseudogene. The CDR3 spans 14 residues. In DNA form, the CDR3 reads TGCACCAGCAGCCAAGATAAGACAGTCACTGAAGCTTTCTTT. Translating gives CTSSQDKTVTEAFF.

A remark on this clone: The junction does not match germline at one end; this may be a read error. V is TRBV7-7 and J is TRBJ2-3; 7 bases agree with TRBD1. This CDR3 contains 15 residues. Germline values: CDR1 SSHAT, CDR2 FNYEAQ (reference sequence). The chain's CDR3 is CASSLTGLGTDTQYF. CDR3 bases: TGTGCTAGCAGCCTGACAGGGTTGGGCACAGATACGCAGTATTTT.

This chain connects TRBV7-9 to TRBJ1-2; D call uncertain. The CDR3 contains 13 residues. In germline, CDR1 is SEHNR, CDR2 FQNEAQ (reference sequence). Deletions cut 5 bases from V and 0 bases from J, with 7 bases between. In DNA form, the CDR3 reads TGTGCCAGCAGCCCGGGGACTAACTATGGCTACACCTTC. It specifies CASSPGTNYGYTF.

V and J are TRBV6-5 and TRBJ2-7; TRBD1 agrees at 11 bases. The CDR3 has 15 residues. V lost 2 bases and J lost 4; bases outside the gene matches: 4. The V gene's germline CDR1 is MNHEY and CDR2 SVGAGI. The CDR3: CASSYNGQGAYEQYF. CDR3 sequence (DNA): TGTGCCAGCAGTTACAACGGACAGGGGGCATACGAGCAGTACTTC.